The 21 T cell receptor beta chains below were found in one sample sequenced in a study of blood T cell repertoires in COVID-19. Sequenced by immunoSEQ multiplex PCR; TCRdb stores in-frame clones only, minus some. The sample lists around 150,000 clones, about 80% occurring once. The sequenced sample consisted of peripheral blood. The receptors come from a woman older than 75 with acute or convalescent COVID-19.

The chain couples TRBV27 to TRBJ1-4; 7 bases fit TRBD1. The CDR3 runs to 12 residues. Germline assignment: CDR1 MNHEY and CDR2 SMNVEV (reference sequence). V lost 5 bases, J lost 11 bases, and 5 bases stayed unmatched. The CDR3 bases are TGTGCCAGCAGTCAGGGGGGTATTAAACTGTTTTTT. Its translation: CASSQGGIKLFF.

V is TRBV3-1 (or the pseudogene TRBV3-2) and J is TRBJ1-1; tentatively, D is TRBD1 (5 bases). There are 14 residues in the CDR3. Germline V gene data show CDR1 as LGHDT and CDR2 as YNNKEL (reference sequence). V was shortened by 3 bases and J by 0 bases, with 8 bases between the two germline ends. The CDR3 is CASSHGGVNTEAFF. CDR3 sequence (DNA): TGTGCCAGCAGCCACGGGGGTGTGAACACTGAAGCTTTCTTT.

The chain is built from TRBV27 and TRBJ2-7; 8 bases align to TRBD1. The CDR3 covers 11 residues. J lost 6 bases, V lost 10 bases, and 5 bases had no gene match. Germline V gene data show CDR1 as MNHEY and CDR2 as SMNVEV (reference sequence). This chain's CDR3 is CATSRGPEQYF. CDR3 nucleotides: TGTGCCACCTCCAGGGGGCCCGAGCAGTACTTC.

The chain combines TRBV5-1 with TRBJ2-1, with 7 bases aligning to TRBD1. This CDR3 has 15 amino acids. V was pared by 4 bases and J by 6 bases, with 10 bases of the junction left unmatched. Germline V gene lookup returns CDR1 SGHRS and CDR2 YFSETQ. This CDR3 reads CASSPVTGKGNEQFF. The CDR3 DNA is TGCGCCAGCAGCCCTGTGACAGGGAAGGGCAATGAGCAGTTCTTC.

CDR3 residues: CASSTGQSYNEQFF. The CDR3 bases are TGTGCCAGCAGCACCGGACAGTCCTACAATGAGCAGTTCTTC. J is TRBJ2-1 and V is TRBV7-9, with D possibly being TRBD1 (6 bases). V was trimmed by 5 bases and J by 1 base, leaving 9 bases between them. This CDR3 region has 14 residues. Germline V gene lookup returns CDR1 SEHNR and CDR2 FQNEAQ (reference sequence).

The chain couples TRBV2 to TRBJ1-2; D gene unclear. Germline V gene lookup returns CDR1 SNHLY and CDR2 FYNNEI. Trimming shortened V by 2 bases and J by 0 bases, and 10 bases separated the two germline ends. This CDR3 comprises 15 residues. The CDR3 sequence: CASSERETPNYGYTF. CDR3 in DNA: TGTGCCAGCAGTGAACGCGAAACTCCTAACTATGGCTACACCTTC.

This clone was counted a few times. The chain joins TRBV19 to TRBJ2-3; 10 positions agree with TRBD2. The CDR3 is 16 residues long. Germline V gene lookup returns CDR1 LNHDA and CDR2 SQIVND (reference sequence). The junction had 12 bases not matched to a gene; V was cut back by 6 bases and J by 6 bases. The CDR3 nucleotides are TGTGCCAGTAGCCCCTACCAAAGCGGGAGGGCGGATACGCAGTATTTT. Residues: CASSPYQSGRADTQYF.

The chain is built from TRBV18 and TRBJ1-1; perhaps TRBD1 as D (5 bases). The germline CDR1 and CDR2 sequences are KGHSH and LQKENI. V gave up 2 bases and J gave up 0 bases, with 10 bases separating them. The CDR3 is 15 residues long. The chain's CDR3 is CASSPNGGMNTEAFF. In nucleotides, the CDR3 is TGTGCCAGCTCACCAAACGGGGGGATGAACACTGAAGCTTTCTTT.

This clone was detected a few times. The genes are TRBV7-9 and TRBJ2-7; 9 positions match TRBD1. Germline V gene lookup returns CDR1 SEHNR and CDR2 FQNEAQ (reference sequence). The CDR3 runs to 15 residues. Trimming cost V 5 bases and J 3 bases; bases outside gene matches: 8. For the CDR3, the DNA is TGTGCCAGCAGCCATCCGGGACAGGGTCTCTACGAGCAGTACTTC. Amino acid sequence: CASSHPGQGLYEQYF.

The chain is built from TRBV5-8 and TRBJ2-7; TRBD1 matches 7 bases. The CDR3 totals 16 residues. Unmatched junction bases numbered 12, after V lost 4 bases and J lost 2 bases. Germline CDR1 and CDR2: SGHTS and YDEGEE. CDR3 nucleotide sequence: TGTGCCAGCAGCCCTTACCGGGACAGCCTTACCTACGAGCAGTACTTC. Amino acids: CASSPYRDSLTYEQYF.

The chain employs TRBV7-2 and TRBJ2-2, with D perhaps TRBD2 (6 bases). Germline assignment: CDR1 SGHTA and CDR2 FQGNSA. Trimming removed 3 bases from V and 4 bases from J, with 9 bases in between. The CDR3 spans 14 residues. The CDR3 loop reads CASSLGGSTGELFF. For the CDR3, the DNA is TGTGCCAGCAGCTTGGGGGGATCCACCGGGGAGCTGTTTTTT.

This clone was counted only a few times. This chain joins TRBV2 and TRBJ1-4; D remains unclear. The V end was cut by 3 bases, the J end by 7 bases, with 12 bases between. Germline values: CDR1 SNHLY, CDR2 FYNNEI. There are 14 residues in the CDR3. The CDR3 reads CASSEADSAEKLFF. In DNA, the CDR3 is TGTGCCAGCAGTGAGGCAGATAGCGCTGAAAAACTGTTTTTT.

This clone was recorded a few times. The chain couples TRBV15 to TRBJ1-5; D gene ambiguous. The V gene lost 1 base and the J gene lost 4 bases, with 11 bases spanning the gap. CDR1 is LNHNV and CDR2 is YYDKDF in the germline V gene (reference sequence). This CDR3 is 15 amino acids long. The CDR3 loop is CATSRVALENQPQHF. The CDR3 DNA follows: TGTGCCACCAGCAGAGTAGCACTGGAGAATCAGCCCCAGCATTTT.

This chain links TRBV2 with TRBJ2-3; 7 nucleotides agree with TRBD2. Trimming removed 7 bases from V and 4 bases from J; junction bases left unmatched: 8. The CDR3 has 14 residues. Germline assignment: CDR1 SNHLY and CDR2 FYNNEI. CDR3 in amino acids: CASTYGGRSDTQYF. The CDR3, as DNA: TGTGCCAGCACCTACGGCGGGAGATCAGATACGCAGTATTTT.

This clone was seen just once. V gene TRBV10-1 combines with J gene TRBJ2-1; TRBD2 agrees at 12 bases. CDR1 and CDR2 from the germline V gene are WNHNN and SYGVQD (reference sequence). V shed 8 bases, J shed 6 bases, and the junction held 5 bases outside the gene matches. The CDR3 is made up of 14 amino acids. CDR3 sequence reads: CASVLTSGGNEQFF. CDR3 nucleotide sequence: TGCGCCAGCGTCCTGACTAGCGGGGGCAATGAGCAGTTCTTC.

The V gene is TRBV7-2, the J gene TRBJ2-2; TRBD2 agrees at 11 bases. V lost 6 bases and J lost 6; bases outside the gene matches: 9. This CDR3 region has 16 residues. In germline, CDR1 is SGHTA, CDR2 FQGNSA. CDR3 residues: CASRHQTSGMSGELFF. The CDR3 DNA sequence: TGTGCCAGCAGACATCAGACTAGCGGGATGTCCGGGGAGCTGTTTTTT.

The chain is built from TRBV4-2 and TRBJ2-2, with 16 nucleotides matching TRBD2. Germline V CDR1 and CDR2: LGHNA, YNFKEQ. The CDR3 is made up of 21 amino acids. V was clipped by 1 base and J by 4 bases; unmatched bases: 12. The CDR3 DNA reads as TGTGCCAGCAGCCAAGTTACTGTGGGACTAGCGGGAGGGTCGGGCACCGGGGAGCTGTTTTTT. Its translation: CASSQVTVGLAGGSGTGELFF.

This chain links TRBV25-1 with TRBJ2-5; tentatively, D is TRBD2 (6 bases). The V gene lost 2 bases and the J gene lost 4 bases, with 14 bases spanning the gap. There are 15 residues in the CDR3. Germline V gene sequence: CDR1 MGHDK, CDR2 SYGVNS. The CDR3 is CASSEGGYIRETQYF. In DNA, the CDR3 is TGTGCCAGCAGTGAAGGAGGGTATATCCGAGAGACCCAGTACTTC.

This clone has at least ten counts. CDR3 DNA: TGTGCCAGCAGTTCGCCGGGACTAGCGGTCTACAATGAGCAGTTCTTC. This encodes CASSSPGLAVYNEQFF. The chain carries TRBV27 and TRBJ2-1; 11 positions agree with TRBD2. The CDR3 consists of 16 residues. Germline V gives CDR1 MNHEY, CDR2 SMNVEV (reference sequence). J was trimmed by 3 bases and V by 4 bases; bases with no gene match: 5.

CDR3 DNA sequence: TGTGCCAGCAGCCAACAATCGGGAGGTGAGCAGTTCTTC. Its protein product is CASSQQSGGEQFF. The chain carries TRBV7-9 and TRBJ2-1; 7 bases line up with TRBD2. Germline V gene lookup returns CDR1 SEHNR and CDR2 FQNEAQ (reference sequence). The V gene end was trimmed by 5 bases and the J gene end by 9 bases; junction bases not matched to a gene: 7. The CDR3 consists of 13 residues.

The chain employs TRBV3-1 (or the pseudogene TRBV3-2) and TRBJ2-2; 9 bases match TRBD2. Looked up from germline, CDR1 is LGHDT and CDR2 is YNNKEL (reference sequence). V lost 1 base, J lost 6 bases, and 6 bases stayed unmatched. The CDR3 extends over 16 amino acids. CDR3 in DNA: TGTGCCAGCAGCCAAGCCGTGACTAGCGGACCCGGGGAGCTGTTTTTT. Translated, it gives CASSQAVTSGPGELFF.